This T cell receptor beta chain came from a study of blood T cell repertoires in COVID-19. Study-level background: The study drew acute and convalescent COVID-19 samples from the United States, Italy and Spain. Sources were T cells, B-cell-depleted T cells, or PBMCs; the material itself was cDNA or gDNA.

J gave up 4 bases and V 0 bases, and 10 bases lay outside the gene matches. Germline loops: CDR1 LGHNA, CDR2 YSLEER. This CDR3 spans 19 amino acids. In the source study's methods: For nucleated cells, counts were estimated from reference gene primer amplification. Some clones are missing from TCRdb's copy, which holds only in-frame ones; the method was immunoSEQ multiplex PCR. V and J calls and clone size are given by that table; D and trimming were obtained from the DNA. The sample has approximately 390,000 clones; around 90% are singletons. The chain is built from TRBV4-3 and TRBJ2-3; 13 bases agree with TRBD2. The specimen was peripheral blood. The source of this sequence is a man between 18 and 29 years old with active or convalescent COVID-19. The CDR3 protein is CASSQDSGTSGTQSDTQYF. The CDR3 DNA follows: TGCGCCAGCAGCCAAGATAGCGGGACTAGCGGGACCCAGTCAGATACGCAGTATTTT.